These T cell receptor beta chains were read from a single sample in a study of T cells in Graves' hyperthyroidism and ophthalmopathy. TCRdb called the multiplex PCR reads again in MiXCR, with one record for every CDR3 protein. The sample carries 490,000 or so distinct CDR3 sequences, 15% to 20% recorded once. Sample: blood. Receptors were obtained from a woman aged 30 to 39 with Graves' ophthalmopathy. Each CDR3 is given with its conserved first and last residue. The D gene is left open where the match is weak. Expanded clones get a size class; other rows say once, few or many, or leave the size out.

J | size | length | D | V | CDR3 | DNA
TRBJ2-7 | many | 16 | TRBD1 | TRBV4-2 | CASSQDWTGLMDEQYF | TGTGCCAGCAGCCAAGATTGGACAGGGCTAATGGACGAGCAGTACTTC
TRBJ2-3 | many | 11 | - | TRBV20-1 | CSADRGHTQYF | TGCAGTGCTGACCGCGGTCATACGCAGTATTTT
TRBJ2-3 | - | 16 | - | TRBV27 | CASSSYGSVGTDTQYF | TGTGCCAGCAGTTCGTACGGGAGTGTAGGCACAGATACGCAGTATTTT
TRBJ1-2 | many | 15 | - | TRBV7-2 | CASSYRSQANYGYTF | TGTGCCAGCAGCTACCGGTCGCAGGCTAACTATGGCTACACCTTC
TRBJ2-2 | - | 15 | - | TRBV19 | CASSLRGIHTGELFF | TGTGCCAGTAGCCTCCGCGGGATTCACACCGGGGAGCTGTTTTTT
TRBJ2-1 | many | 14 | - | TRBV12-3/TRBV12-4 | CASSHGTAPNEQFF | TGTGCCAGCAGTCACGGGACTGCCCCCAATGAGCAGTTCTTC
TRBJ1-5 | - | 15 | - | TRBV28 | CASIMWGGGNQPQHF | TGTGCCAGCATCATGTGGGGGGGTGGCAATCAGCCCCAGCATTTT
TRBJ1-1 | many | 13 | TRBD1 | TRBV28 | CASSGGQALGAFF | TGTGCCAGCAGTGGGGGACAGGCGCTGGGGGCTTTCTTT
TRBJ2-7 | many | 16 | - | TRBV7-3 | CASSLTSVGGTYEQYF | TGTGCCAGCAGCTTAACTTCCGTCGGGGGCACCTACGAGCAGTACTTC
TRBJ2-3 | many | 14 | TRBD2 | TRBV6-2/TRBV6-3 | CASSYSREADTQYF | TGTGCCAGCAGTTACTCGCGGGAGGCAGATACGCAGTATTTT
TRBJ2-2 | few | 17 | - | TRBV10-1 | CASSESRGGRAAGELFF | TGCGCCAGCAGTGAGTCACGAGGGGGGAGAGCCGCCGGGGAGCTGTTTTTT
TRBJ1-1 | many | 15 | - | TRBV12-5 | CASGHHAGPNTEAFF | TGTGCTAGTGGTCACCACGCAGGCCCGAACACTGAAGCTTTCTTT
TRBJ2-5 | many | 13 | - | TRBV29-1 | CSTEDPKAETQYF | TGCAGCACCGAGGACCCGAAGGCGGAGACCCAGTACTTC
TRBJ2-7 | many | 19 | TRBD1 | TRBV15 | CATSRDRSKGARSLYEQYF | TGTGCCACCAGCAGAGATAGGTCGAAGGGGGCGCGGTCCCTCTACGAGCAGTACTTC
TRBJ1-1 | - | 13 | - | TRBV19 | CASTPTRNTEAFF | TGTGCCAGTACCCCGACTAGGAACACTGAAGCTTTCTTT
TRBJ2-1 | - | 16 | TRBD2 | TRBV12-3/TRBV12-4 | CASSLYSGKAYNEQFF | TGTGCCAGCAGTCTCTATAGCGGGAAGGCTTACAATGAGCAGTTCTTC
TRBJ2-7 | few | 16 | - | TRBV9 | CASSVAGRKGIYEQYF | TGTGCCAGCAGCGTAGCGGGACGGAAGGGGATTTACGAGCAGTACTTC
TRBJ2-7 | many | 19 | - | TRBV3-2 | CASRLVGVAGGTFSYEQYF | -
TRBJ2-1 | - | 16 | TRBD2 | TRBV14 | CASSPWLAGGPHEQFF | TGTGCCAGCAGCCCGTGGCTAGCGGGAGGGCCCCATGAGCAGTTCTTC
TRBJ2-4 | - | 17 | - | TRBV19 | CASSTRRDGLAKNIQYF | TGTGCCAGTAGTACACGAAGGGACGGTCTAGCCAAAAACATTCAGTACTTC
TRBJ2-3 | many | 18 | - | TRBV11-2 | CASSLFPGLSYSTDTQYF | TGTGCCAGCAGCTTATTCCCAGGACTATCATATAGCACAGATACGCAGTATTTT
TRBJ2-3 | few | 16 | - | TRBV5-6 | CASSLGVYSSTDTQYF | TGTGCCAGCAGCTTAGGGGTTTATAGCAGCACAGATACGCAGTATTTT
TRBJ1-2 | many | 13 | - | TRBV30 | CAVGFQGFHGYTF | TGTGCCGTCGGGTTTCAGGGATTCCATGGCTACACCTTC
TRBJ2-1 | - | 17 | TRBD2 | TRBV11-2 | CASSLDNSASGINEQFF | TGTGCCAGCAGCTTAGATAATTCGGCTAGCGGGATCAATGAGCAGTTCTTC
TRBJ2-2 | few | 14 | - | TRBV20-1 | CSARAGAQTGELFF | TGCAGTGCTAGGGCGGGGGCCCAGACCGGGGAGCTGTTTTTT
TRBJ2-2 | - | 12 | - | TRBV5-1 | CASTFNTGELFF | TGCGCCAGCACCTTCAACACCGGGGAGCTGTTTTTT
TRBJ1-1 | once | 13 | - | TRBV3-1 | CASSQDEITEAFF | TGTGCCAGCAGCCAAGACGAGATCACTGAAGCTTTCTTT
TRBJ1-2 | many | 13 | - | TRBV6-1 | CASSLDRAYGYTF | TGTGCCAGCAGCTTGGACAGAGCCTATGGCTACACCTTC
TRBJ2-7 | - | 11 | TRBD1 | TRBV20-1 | CSGKGADEQYF | TGCAGCGGTAAGGGGGCGGACGAGCAGTACTTC
TRBJ1-1 | many | 16 | - | TRBV18 | CASSPPWEGTNTEAFF | TGTGCCAGCTCACCACCATGGGAGGGTACGAACACTGAAGCTTTCTTT
TRBJ1-2 | - | 14 | - | TRBV12-3/TRBV12-4 | CASSLGTTSYGYTF | TGTGCCAGCAGTTTGGGCACAACTAGCTATGGCTACACCTTC
TRBJ2-5 | - | 18 | TRBD2 | TRBV3-1 | CASSQSTSGRSGLETQYF | TGTGCCAGCAGCCAAAGTACTAGCGGGAGATCGGGTTTGGAGACCCAGTACTTC
TRBJ2-5 | many | 14 | - | TRBV7-2 | CASSLVPYQETQYF | TGTGCCAGCAGCTTAGTCCCGTACCAAGAGACCCAGTACTTC
TRBJ2-5 | - | 13 | TRBD2 | TRBV15 | CATSTREAETQYF | TGTGCCACCAGCACTCGGGAGGCGGAGACCCAGTACTTC
TRBJ2-3 | many | 15 | - | TRBV20-1 | CSARDPRVPTDTQYF | TGCAGTGCTAGAGATCCAAGGGTCCCCACAGATACGCAGTATTTT
TRBJ1-5 | - | 14 | TRBD1 | TRBV6-2/TRBV6-3 | CASRPTGDNQPQHF | TGTGCCAGCAGACCCACAGGGGACAATCAGCCCCAGCATTTT
TRBJ2-2 | many | 13 | - | TRBV10-1 | CATTTGNTGELFF | TGCGCCACCACGACAGGGAACACCGGGGAGCTGTTTTTT
TRBJ2-1 | - | 16 | - | TRBV6-1 | CASRLKTGSTYNEQFF | TGTGCCAGCAGACTCAAGACAGGATCCACCTACAATGAGCAGTTCTTC
TRBJ2-1 | - | 14 | TRBD1 | TRBV29-1 | CSVFLWDRDNEQFF | TGCAGCGTTTTTTTATGGGACAGAGACAATGAGCAGTTCTTC
TRBJ2-1 | many | 15 | - | TRBV3-1 | CASSQGRGGGNEQFF | TGTGCCAGCAGCCAGGGACGGGGTGGTGGAAATGAGCAGTTCTTC
TRBJ2-1 | many | 15 | TRBD2 | TRBV18 | CASSPQREVYNEQFF | TGTGCCAGCTCACCACAGCGGGAGGTCTACAATGAGCAGTTCTTC
TRBJ2-1 | many | 13 | - | TRBV30 | CAWKLVSYNEQFF | TGTGCCTGGAAGCTAGTTTCCTACAATGAGCAGTTCTTC
TRBJ1-5 | - | 15 | TRBD1 | TRBV28 | CASSYGQGGNQPQHF | TGTGCCAGCAGTTACGGACAGGGTGGCAATCAGCCCCAGCATTTT
TRBJ2-7 | many | 16 | TRBD2 | TRBV14 | CASSQVAGPFSYEQYF | TGTGCCAGCAGCCAAGTAGCGGGCCCATTCTCCTACGAGCAGTACTTC
TRBJ1-1 | many | 14 | - | TRBV27 | CASSLRTYNTEAFF | TGTGCCAGCAGTTTAAGGACCTATAACACTGAAGCTTTCTTT
TRBJ2-3 | few | 18 | TRBD2 | TRBV3-1 | CASSKTLAGANHANTQYF | TGTGCCAGCAGCAAAACCCTAGCGGGAGCTAATCACGCAAATACGCAGTATTTT
TRBJ1-4 | - | 14 | - | TRBV12-3/TRBV12-4 | CASSFRTVNEKLFF | TGTGCCAGCAGTTTTAGGACGGTAAATGAAAAACTGTTTTTT
TRBJ1-2 | many | 15 | TRBD1 | TRBV2 | CASSSRTGANYGYTF | TGTGCCAGCAGTTCAAGGACAGGGGCTAACTATGGCTACACCTTC
TRBJ2-3 | - | 16 | TRBD2 | TRBV29-1 | CSVEGLAGQSTDTQYF | TGCAGCGTGGAAGGACTAGCGGGACAGAGCACAGATACGCAGTATTTT
TRBJ2-5 | few | 12 | TRBD1 | TRBV18 | CASSPARGPEYF | TGTGCCAGCTCACCCGCCAGGGGGCCGGAGTACTTC
TRBJ1-6 | few | 14 | - | TRBV6-1 | CASSARTDLVPLHF | TGTGCCAGCAGTGCTCGGACAGACTTAGTCCCCCTCCACTTT
TRBJ1-4 | - | 15 | TRBD1 | TRBV7-9 | CASSPRDSPYEKLFF | TGTGCCAGCAGCCCCAGGGACAGCCCTTATGAAAAACTGTTTTTT
TRBJ1-2 | - | 14 | - | TRBV12-3/TRBV12-4 | CASRIQGSNYGYTF | TGTGCCAGCAGAATTCAGGGCTCTAACTATGGCTACACCTTC
TRBJ1-1 | few | 13 | - | TRBV7-3 | CASSPSADTEAFF | TGTGCCAGCAGCCCATCGGCGGACACTGAAGCTTTCTTT
TRBJ2-1 | many | 15 | TRBD2 | TRBV2 | CASSDGTSGNNEQFF | TGTGCCAGCAGTGATGGGACTAGCGGGAACAATGAGCAGTTCTTC
TRBJ2-5 | many | 15 | TRBD2 | TRBV20-1 | CSAREPRLAEETQYF | TGCAGTGCTAGAGAGCCCCGACTAGCGGAAGAGACCCAGTACTTC
TRBJ1-1 | many | 16 | TRBD1 | TRBV27 | CASKPRPDRVNTEAFF | TGTGCCAGCAAACCAAGACCCGACAGGGTGAACACTGAAGCTTTCTTT